This T cell receptor (beta chain) derives from a study of vaccination and CD4 T cells after COVID-19. An Oncomine TCR Beta short-read assay was used to sequence the DNA from cultured CD4+ T cells. Each CDR3 protein gets one entry after TCRdb re-called the PCR reads with MiXCR. The data contain around 13,000 distinct CDR3 sequences, around 74% of them singletons. Treatment indicated: roughly ten-day PBMC culture with coronavirus spike peptide pools or control peptides (ViraFEST assay). Concerning this clonotype: The antigen remains undetermined.

This CDR3 is built from 14 residues. Germline V gives CDR1 KGHDR, CDR2 SFDVKD. Trimming took 3 bases from V and 6 from J; bases not matched to a gene: 6. The specimen comprised CD4+ T cells from blood, cultured in vitro, sampled after SARS-CoV-2 vaccination. This clonotype originated in a human donor who received a COVID-19 vaccine. The chain couples TRBV24-1 to TRBJ1-2; 7 nucleotides line up with TRBD1. Here the CDR3 DNA reads TGTGCCACCAGTGATCCCAGGGGGAGCAATGGCTACACCTTC. Amino acids: CATSDPRGSNGYTF.